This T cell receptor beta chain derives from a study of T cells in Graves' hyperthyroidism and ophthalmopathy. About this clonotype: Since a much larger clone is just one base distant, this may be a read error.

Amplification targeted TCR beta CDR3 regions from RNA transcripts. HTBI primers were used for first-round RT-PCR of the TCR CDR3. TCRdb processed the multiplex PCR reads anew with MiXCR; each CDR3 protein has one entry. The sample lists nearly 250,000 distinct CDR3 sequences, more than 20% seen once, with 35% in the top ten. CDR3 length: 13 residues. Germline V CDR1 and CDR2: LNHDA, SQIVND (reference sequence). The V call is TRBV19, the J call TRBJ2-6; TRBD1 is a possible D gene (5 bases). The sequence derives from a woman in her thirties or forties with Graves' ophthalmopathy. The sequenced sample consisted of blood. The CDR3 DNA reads TGTGCCAGTACACACTCTGGGGCCAACGTCCCGACTTTC. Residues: CASTHSGANVPTF.